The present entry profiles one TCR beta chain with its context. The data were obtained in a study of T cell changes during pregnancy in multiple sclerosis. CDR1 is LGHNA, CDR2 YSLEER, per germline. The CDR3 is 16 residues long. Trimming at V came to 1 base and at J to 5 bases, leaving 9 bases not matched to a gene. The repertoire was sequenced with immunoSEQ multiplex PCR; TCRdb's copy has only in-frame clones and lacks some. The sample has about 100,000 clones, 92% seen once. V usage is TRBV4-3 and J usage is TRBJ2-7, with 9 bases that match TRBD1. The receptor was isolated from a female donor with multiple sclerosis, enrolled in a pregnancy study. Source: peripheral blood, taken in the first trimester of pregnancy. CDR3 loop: CASSQGVGTGSNEQYF. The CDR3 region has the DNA TGCGCCAGCAGCCAAGGTGTCGGGACAGGGTCGAACGAGCAGTACTTC.